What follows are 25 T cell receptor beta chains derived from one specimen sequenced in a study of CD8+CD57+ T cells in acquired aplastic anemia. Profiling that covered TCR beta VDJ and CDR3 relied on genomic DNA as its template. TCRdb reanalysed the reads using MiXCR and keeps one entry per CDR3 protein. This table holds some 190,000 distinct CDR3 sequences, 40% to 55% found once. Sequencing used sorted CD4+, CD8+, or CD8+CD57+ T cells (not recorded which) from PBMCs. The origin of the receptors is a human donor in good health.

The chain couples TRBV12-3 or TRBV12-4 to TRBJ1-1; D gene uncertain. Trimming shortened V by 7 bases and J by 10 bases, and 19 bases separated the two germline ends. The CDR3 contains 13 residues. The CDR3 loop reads CASTLTSQQPAFF. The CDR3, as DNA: TGTGCCAGCACCTTAACCTCCCAGCAGCCAGCTTTCTTT.

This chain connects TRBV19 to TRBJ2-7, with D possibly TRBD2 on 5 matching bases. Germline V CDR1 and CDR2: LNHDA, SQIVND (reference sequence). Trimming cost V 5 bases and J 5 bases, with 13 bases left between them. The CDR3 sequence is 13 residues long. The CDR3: CASSLAAVNEQYF. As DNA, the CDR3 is TGTGCCAGTAGTTTAGCAGCGGTAAACGAGCAGTACTTC.

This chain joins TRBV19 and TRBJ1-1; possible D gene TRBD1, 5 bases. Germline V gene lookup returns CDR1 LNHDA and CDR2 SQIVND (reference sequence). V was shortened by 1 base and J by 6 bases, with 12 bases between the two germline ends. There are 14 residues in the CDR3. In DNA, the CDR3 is TGTGCCAGTAGTATAGGGCAGGGAAGGGCTGAAGCTTTCTTT. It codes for CASSIGQGRAEAFF.

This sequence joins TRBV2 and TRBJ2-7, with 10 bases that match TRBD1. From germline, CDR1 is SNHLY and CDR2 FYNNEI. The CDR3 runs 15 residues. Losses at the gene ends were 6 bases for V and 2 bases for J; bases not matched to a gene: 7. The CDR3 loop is CASSRGTGVTYEQYF. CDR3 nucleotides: TGTGCCAGCAGCCGAGGGACAGGGGTTACCTACGAGCAGTACTTC.

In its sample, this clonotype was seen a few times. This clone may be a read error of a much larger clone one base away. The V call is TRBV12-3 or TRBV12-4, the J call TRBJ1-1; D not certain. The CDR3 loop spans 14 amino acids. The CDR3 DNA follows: TGTGCCGGCAGAGCCAGCTGGGGAGGCACTGAAGCTTTCTTT. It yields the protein CAGRASWGGTEAFF.

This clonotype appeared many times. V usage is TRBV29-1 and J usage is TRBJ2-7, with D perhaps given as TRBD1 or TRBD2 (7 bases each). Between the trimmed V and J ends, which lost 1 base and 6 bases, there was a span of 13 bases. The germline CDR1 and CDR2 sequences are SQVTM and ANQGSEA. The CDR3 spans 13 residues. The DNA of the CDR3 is TGCAGCGTTGAAGCAGGGGGAGGGCTCGAGCAGTACTTC. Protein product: CSVEAGGGLEQYF.

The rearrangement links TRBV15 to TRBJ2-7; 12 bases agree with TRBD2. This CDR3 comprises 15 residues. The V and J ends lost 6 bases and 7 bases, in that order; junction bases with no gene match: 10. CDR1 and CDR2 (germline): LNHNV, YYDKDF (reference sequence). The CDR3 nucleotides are TGTGCCACCAGACCTCTAGCGGGAGGGCCGGGTGAGCAGTACTTC. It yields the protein CATRPLAGGPGEQYF.

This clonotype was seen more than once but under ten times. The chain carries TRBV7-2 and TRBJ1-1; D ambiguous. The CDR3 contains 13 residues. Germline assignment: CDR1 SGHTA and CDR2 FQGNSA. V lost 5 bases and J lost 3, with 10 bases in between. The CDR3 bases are TGTGCCAGCAGCATTGACGGTCACACTGAAGCTTTCTTT. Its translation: CASSIDGHTEAFF.

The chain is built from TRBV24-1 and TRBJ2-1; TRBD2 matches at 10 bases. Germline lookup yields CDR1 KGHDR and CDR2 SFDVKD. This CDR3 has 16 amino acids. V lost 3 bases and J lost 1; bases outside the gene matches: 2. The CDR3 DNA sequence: TGTGCCACCAGTGATCATAGCGGGGGGTCCTACAATGAGCAGTTCTTC. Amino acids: CATSDHSGGSYNEQFF.

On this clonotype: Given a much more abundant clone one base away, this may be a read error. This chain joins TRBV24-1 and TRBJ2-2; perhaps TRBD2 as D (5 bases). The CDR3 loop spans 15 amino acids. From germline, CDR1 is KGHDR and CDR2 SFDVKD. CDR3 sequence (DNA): TGTGCCACCAGTGACATGGCCGCGAACACCGGGGAGCTGTCTTTT. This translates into CATSDMAANTGELSF.

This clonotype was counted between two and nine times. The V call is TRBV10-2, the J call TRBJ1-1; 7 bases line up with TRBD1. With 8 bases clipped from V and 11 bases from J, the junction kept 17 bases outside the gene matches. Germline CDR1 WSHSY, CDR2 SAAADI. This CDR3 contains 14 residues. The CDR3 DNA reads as TGCGCCAGCCGAAAAGGGGGGCAGGGGGATTCGGCTTTCTTT. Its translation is CASRKGGQGDSAFF.

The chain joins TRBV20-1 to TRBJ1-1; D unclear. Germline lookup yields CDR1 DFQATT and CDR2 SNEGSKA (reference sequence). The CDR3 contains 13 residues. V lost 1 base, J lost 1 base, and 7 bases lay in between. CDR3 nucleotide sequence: TGCAGTGCTAGAGTTACACCGAACACTGAAGCTTTCTTT. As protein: CSARVTPNTEAFF.

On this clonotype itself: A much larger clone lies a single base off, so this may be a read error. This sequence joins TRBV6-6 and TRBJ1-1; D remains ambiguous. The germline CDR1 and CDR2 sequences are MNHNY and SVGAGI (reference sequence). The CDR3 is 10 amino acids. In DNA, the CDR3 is TGTGCCAGCAGTGACACTGAGGCTTTCTTT. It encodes CASSDTEAFF.

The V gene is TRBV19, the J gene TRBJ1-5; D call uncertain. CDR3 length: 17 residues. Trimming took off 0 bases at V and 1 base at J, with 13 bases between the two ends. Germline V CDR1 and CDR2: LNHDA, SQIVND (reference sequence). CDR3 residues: CASSIDGRVRSNQPQHF. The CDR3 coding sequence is TGTGCCAGTAGTATAGATGGGAGGGTAAGAAGCAATCAGCCCCAGCATTTT.

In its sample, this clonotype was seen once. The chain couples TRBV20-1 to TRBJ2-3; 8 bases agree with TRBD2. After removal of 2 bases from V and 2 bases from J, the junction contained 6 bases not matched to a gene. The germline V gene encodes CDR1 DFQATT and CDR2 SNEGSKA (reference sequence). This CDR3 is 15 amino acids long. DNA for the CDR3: TGCAGTGCTAGACGGGCGGGGGGTGTCACAGATACGCAGTATTTT. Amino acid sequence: CSARRAGGVTDTQYF.

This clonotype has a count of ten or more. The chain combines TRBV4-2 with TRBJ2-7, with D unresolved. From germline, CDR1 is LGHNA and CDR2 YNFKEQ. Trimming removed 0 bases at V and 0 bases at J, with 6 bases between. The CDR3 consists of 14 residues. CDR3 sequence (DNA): TGTGCCAGCAGCCAAGAACGGAGCTCCTACGAGCAGTACTTC. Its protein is CASSQERSSYEQYF.

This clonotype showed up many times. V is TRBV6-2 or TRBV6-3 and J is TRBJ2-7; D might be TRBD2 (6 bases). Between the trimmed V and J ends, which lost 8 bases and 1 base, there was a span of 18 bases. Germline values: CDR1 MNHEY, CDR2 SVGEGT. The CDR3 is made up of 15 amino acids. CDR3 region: CASVGGQGVSYEQYF. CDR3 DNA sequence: TGTGCCAGCGTCGGGGGTCAGGGTGTATCCTACGAGCAGTACTTC.

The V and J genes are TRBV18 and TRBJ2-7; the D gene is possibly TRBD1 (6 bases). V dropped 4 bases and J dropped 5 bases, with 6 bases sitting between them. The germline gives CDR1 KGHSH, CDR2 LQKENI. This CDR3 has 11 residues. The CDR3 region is CASSQGDEQYF. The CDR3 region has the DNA TGTGCCAGCTCACAGGGGGACGAGCAGTACTTC.

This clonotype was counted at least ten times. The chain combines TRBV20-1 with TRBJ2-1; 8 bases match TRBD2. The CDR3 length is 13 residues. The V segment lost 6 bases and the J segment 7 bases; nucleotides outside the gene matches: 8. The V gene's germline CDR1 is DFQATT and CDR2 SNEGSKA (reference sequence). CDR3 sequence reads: CSALTSASNEQFF. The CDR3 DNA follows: TGCAGTGCCCTGACTAGCGCTAGTAATGAGCAGTTCTTC.

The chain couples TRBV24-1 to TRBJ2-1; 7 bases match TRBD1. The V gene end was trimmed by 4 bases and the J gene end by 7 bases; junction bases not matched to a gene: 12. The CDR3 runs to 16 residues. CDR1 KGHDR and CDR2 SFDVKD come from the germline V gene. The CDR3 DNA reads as TGTGCCACCAGTGACTCGGACAGGACCACGTCAAATGAGCAGTTCTTC. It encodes CATSDSDRTTSNEQFF.

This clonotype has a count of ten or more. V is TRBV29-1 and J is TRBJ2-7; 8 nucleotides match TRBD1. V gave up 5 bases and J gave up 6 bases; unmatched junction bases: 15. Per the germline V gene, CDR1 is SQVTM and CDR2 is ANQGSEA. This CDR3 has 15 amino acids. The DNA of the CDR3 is TGCAGCGTTACAACATTAATGACAGGGGCGGGCGAGCAGTACTTC. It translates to CSVTTLMTGAGEQYF.

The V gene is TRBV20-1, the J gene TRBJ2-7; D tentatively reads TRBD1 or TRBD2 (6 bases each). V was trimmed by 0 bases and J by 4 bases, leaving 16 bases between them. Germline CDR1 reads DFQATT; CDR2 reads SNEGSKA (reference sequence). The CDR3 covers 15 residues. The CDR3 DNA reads TGCAGTGCTAGAGATGGGGGGCTAAAACCATACGAGCAGTACTTC. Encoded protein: CSARDGGLKPYEQYF.

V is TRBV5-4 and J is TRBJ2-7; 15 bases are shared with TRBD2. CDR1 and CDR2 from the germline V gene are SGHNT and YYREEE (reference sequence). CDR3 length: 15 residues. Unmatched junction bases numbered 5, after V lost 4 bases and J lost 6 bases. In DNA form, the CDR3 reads TGTGCCAGCAGCGGGGGACTAGCGGGAGGTGTCGAGCAGTACTTC. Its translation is CASSGGLAGGVEQYF.

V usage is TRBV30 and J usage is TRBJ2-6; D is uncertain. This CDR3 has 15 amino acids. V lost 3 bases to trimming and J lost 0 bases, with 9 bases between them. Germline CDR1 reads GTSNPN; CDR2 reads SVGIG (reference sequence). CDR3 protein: CAWRDAPSGANVLTF. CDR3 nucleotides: TGTGCCTGGAGAGACGCGCCCTCTGGGGCCAACGTCCTGACTTTC.

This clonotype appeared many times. CDR3 sequence (DNA): TGTGCCAGCACCACTGTCGTCCAGAGGAACTATGGCTACACCTTC. Amino acid sequence: CASTTVVQRNYGYTF. The rearrangement uses TRBV6-1 and TRBJ1-2; D remains ambiguous. This CDR3 region has 15 residues. Between the trimmed V and J ends, which lost 7 bases and 2 bases, there was a span of 17 bases. Germline V lookup: CDR1 MNHNS, CDR2 SASEGT.